The 12 T cell receptor beta chains below were found in one sample sequenced in a study of T cells in Graves' hyperthyroidism and ophthalmopathy. There were TCR beta CDR3 regions amplified from RNA transcripts. The primer set for the first-round RT-PCR of the TCR CDR3 was HTBI. TCRdb re-called the multiplex PCR reads with MiXCR, one entry per CDR3 protein. The table has roughly 570,000 distinct CDR3 sequences, about half seen once. Sequenced material: peripheral blood or thyroid tissue (not recorded which). Receptor source: a woman aged 18-29 years with Graves' hyperthyroidism.

V is TRBV10-3 and J is TRBJ1-6; 7 nucleotides agree with TRBD1. The CDR3 contains 14 residues. Trimming removed 6 bases from V and 7 bases from J; junction bases left unmatched: 6. The V gene's germline CDR1 is ENHRY and CDR2 SYGVKD. The CDR3 loop is CAIRNGTVNSPLHF. The CDR3 DNA reads TGTGCCATCAGGAACGGGACAGTAAATTCACCCCTCCACTTT.

This clonotype was detected a few times. The chain recombines TRBV24-1 with TRBJ2-3; D possibly corresponds to TRBD1 (5 bases). V shed 10 bases and J shed 1 base, with 14 bases lying between them. Germline-derived CDR1 and CDR2 are KGHDR and SFDVKD. The CDR3 length is 14 residues. The CDR3 DNA is TGTGCCACTCAACCGGGCAGGGGCACAGATACGCAGTATTTT. It translates to CATQPGRGTDTQYF.

Note on this clonotype: A clone one base away is much larger, so this may be a read error. The chain carries TRBV6-1 and TRBJ1-2; D unclear. CDR1 is MNHNS and CDR2 is SASEGT in the germline V gene. This CDR3 is 16 amino acids long. CDR3 loop: CAISEAPQAGRSGYTF. The CDR3 DNA sequence: TGTGCCATCAGTGAAGCTCCGCAGGCGGGAAGGAGTGGCTACACCTTC.

This chain connects TRBV2 to TRBJ1-2, with TRBD1 identical over 9 bases. Germline-derived CDR1 and CDR2 are SNHLY and FYNNEI. Germline trimming cut 8 bases from V and 3 bases from J; bases unmatched to any gene: 13. The length of the CDR3 is 16 residues. CDR3 sequence: CASGQGWFGSDYGYTF. CDR3 nucleotides: TGTGCCAGCGGACAGGGGTGGTTCGGTTCGGACTATGGCTACACCTTC.

Ten or more counts support this clonotype. CDR3 nucleotide sequence: TGTGCCATCAGTGAGTCGAGTAGGGGCAATCAGCCCCAGCATTTT. Protein: CAISESSRGNQPQHF. The chain joins TRBV10-3 to TRBJ1-5; D is unclear. CDR1 is ENHRY and CDR2 is SYGVKD in the germline V gene. V was trimmed by 0 bases and J by 2 bases, leaving 8 bases between them. This CDR3 has 15 residues.

This clonotype was counted ten times or more. The genes are TRBV20-1 and TRBJ1-4; D possibly corresponds to TRBD1 (5 bases). V dropped 2 bases and J dropped 4 bases, with 17 bases sitting between them. CDR3 length equals 16 residues. CDR1 and CDR2 (germline): DFQATT, SNEGSKA (reference sequence). CDR3 amino acids: CSARPRSRDSNEKLFF. For the CDR3, the DNA is TGCAGTGCTAGACCCAGGTCCAGAGACAGTAATGAAAAACTGTTTTTT.

The gene calls are TRBV7-9 and TRBJ2-7; 8 nucleotides align to TRBD1. V lost 4 bases, J lost 3 bases, and 17 bases stayed unmatched. The CDR3 extends over 18 amino acids. Germline CDR1 is SEHNR and CDR2 is FQNEAQ (reference sequence). Here the CDR3 reads CASSSPGTGRSNDYEQYF. For the CDR3, the DNA is TGTGCCAGCAGCTCACCGGGGACAGGAAGGTCCAACGACTACGAGCAGTACTTC.

The table lists this clonotype with many counts. The chain is built from TRBV12-3 or TRBV12-4 and TRBJ2-5, with D perhaps assigned TRBD1 or TRBD2 (5 bases each). This CDR3 contains 15 residues. Trimming left V 6 bases short and J 1 base short, with 15 bases between. The CDR3 spells CASSRNHGAQETQYF. DNA of the CDR3: TGTGCCAGCAGCCGCAACCACGGGGCCCAAGAGACCCAGTACTTC.

This clonotype was detected many times. J is TRBJ1-5 and V is TRBV6-2 or TRBV6-3; D might be TRBD1 (5 bases). V lost 7 bases and J 0 bases, leaving 13 bases between the germline ends. From germline, CDR1 is MNHEY and CDR2 SVGEGT. The CDR3 covers 15 residues. CDR3 nucleotide sequence: TGTGCCAGCACCCATCGACAGTATAGCAATCAGCCCCAGCATTTT. This sequence encodes CASTHRQYSNQPQHF.

About this clonotype: A much larger clone lies a single base off, so this may be a read error. This rearrangement joins TRBV2 to TRBJ2-6; D is possibly TRBD1 or TRBD2 (5 bases each). The CDR3 has 13 amino acids. CDR1 and CDR2 from the germline V gene are SNHLY and FYNNEI. V gave up 9 bases and J gave up 0 bases, with 6 bases separating them. The CDR3 reads CARGDSGANVLTF. The DNA for the CDR3 is TGTGCCAGGGGGGACTCTGGGGCCAACGTCCTGACTTTC.

This clonotype was seen repeatedly, ten times or more. The gene calls are TRBV6-1 and TRBJ1-2; 9 nucleotides line up with TRBD1. Germline V CDR1 and CDR2: MNHNS, SASEGT. The CDR3 loop spans 14 amino acids. With V trimmed by 6 bases and J by 2 bases, 4 bases remained unmatched. The CDR3 bases are TGTGCCAGCAGCTTCGGGACAGGGAACTATGGCTACACCTTC. As protein: CASSFGTGNYGYTF.

V gene TRBV4-3 combines with J gene TRBJ2-3, with TRBD2 matching 9 bases. J gave up 3 bases and V 1 base, and 2 bases lay outside the gene matches. CDR3 length equals 15 residues. The germline V gene encodes CDR1 LGHNA and CDR2 YSLEER. The CDR3 region has the DNA TGCGCCAGCAGCCAAGTCACTAGCGGGACAGATACGCAGTATTTT. Translation: CASSQVTSGTDTQYF.